This T cell receptor beta chain was sequenced in a study of tumor-infiltrating lymphocytes in primary liver carcinoma. Looking at the study overall: The study included patients who were men and women aged 30 to 69 years. Whole-study findings and limits: Tumor-adjacent and tumor-blood pairs showed less overlap than tumor region pairs.

Losses at the gene ends were 4 bases for V and 7 bases for J; bases not matched to a gene: 2. The CDR3 runs to 12 residues. Looked up from germline, CDR1 is SGHRS and CDR2 is YFSETQ. This clonotype occurred a few times. What it binds is unknown. Extraction also yielded germline DNA, while blood RNA was obtained from unsorted whole blood. TCR beta cDNA was made from 450 to 600 ng total RNA with a constant-region primer. Library construction for TCR beta comprised three nested multiplex PCR rounds performed with slightly modified ARM-PCR. In the first two PCR rounds, TRBV1-TRBV30 forward primers were paired with a C-beta reverse primer, and each round lasted approximately 9 cycles. TCRdb used MiXCR to reprocess the multiplex PCR reads, holding one entry per CDR3 protein. The sample lists under 200,000 distinct CDR3 sequences; 65% were seen once.

The sequence was collected from a woman aged 60-70 years with primary liver carcinoma and hepatitis B virus infection. The sequencing sample was made of peripheral blood. The rearrangement uses TRBV5-1 and TRBJ1-1; 9 nucleotides agree with TRBD1. CDR3 in amino acids: CASSKDRGEAFF. In DNA form, the CDR3 reads TGCGCCAGCAGCAAGGACAGGGGTGAAGCTTTCTTT.